This record concerns one T cell receptor (beta chain) sequence. Its specificity is unknown. CD45RA+ naive and CD45RA-negative memory subsets were separated from CD4+ cells. Some clones are missing from TCRdb's copy, which holds only in-frame ones; the method was immunoSEQ multiplex PCR. Among 2 million or so clones listed, 85% to 95% were seen once. The data were obtained in a study of shared clonotypes between healthy human individuals. Across the study: The cohort had two women and a few men, ages 18 to 49. Study conclusions and caveats: The donor pool, a small one, limited the genetic and exposure-history diversity represented. For sorted subsets, rarefaction showed incomplete sequencing despite large depth.

Trimming removed 10 bases from V and 4 bases from J; junction bases left unmatched: 8. This CDR3 spans 13 amino acids. The germline CDR1 and CDR2 sequences are MDHEN and SYDVKM. The sequence was collected from a young man in good health. Source material: naive CD4+ T cells sorted from blood. As to subset: CD45RA+ positively selected. This chain links TRBV28 with TRBJ1-1; TRBD1 matches 8 bases. CDR3 sequence reads: CATGQGKRTEAFF. The DNA for the CDR3 is TGTGCCACCGGACAGGGAAAACGCACTGAAGCTTTCTTT.